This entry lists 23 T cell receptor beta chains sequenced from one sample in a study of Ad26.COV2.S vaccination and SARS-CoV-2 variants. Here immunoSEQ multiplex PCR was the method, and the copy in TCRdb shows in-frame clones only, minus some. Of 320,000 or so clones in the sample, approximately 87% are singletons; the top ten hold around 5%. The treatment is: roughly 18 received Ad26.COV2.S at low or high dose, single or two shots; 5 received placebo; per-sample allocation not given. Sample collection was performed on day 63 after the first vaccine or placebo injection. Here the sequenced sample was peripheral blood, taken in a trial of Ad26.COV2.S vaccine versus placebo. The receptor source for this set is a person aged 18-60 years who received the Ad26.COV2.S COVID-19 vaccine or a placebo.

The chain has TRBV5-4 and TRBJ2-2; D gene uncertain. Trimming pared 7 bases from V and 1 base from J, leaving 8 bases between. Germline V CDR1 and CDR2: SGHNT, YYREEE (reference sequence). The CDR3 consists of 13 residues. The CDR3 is CASLAVNTGELFF. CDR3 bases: TGTGCCAGCCTGGCAGTGAACACCGGGGAGCTGTTTTTT.

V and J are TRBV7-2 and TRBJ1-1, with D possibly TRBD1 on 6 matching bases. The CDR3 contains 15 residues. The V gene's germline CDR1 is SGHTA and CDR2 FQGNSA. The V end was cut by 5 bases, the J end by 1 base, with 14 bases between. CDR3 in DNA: TGTGCCAGCAGCCCTTTCAGGGGCCAGAACACTGAAGCTTTCTTT. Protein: CASSPFRGQNTEAFF.

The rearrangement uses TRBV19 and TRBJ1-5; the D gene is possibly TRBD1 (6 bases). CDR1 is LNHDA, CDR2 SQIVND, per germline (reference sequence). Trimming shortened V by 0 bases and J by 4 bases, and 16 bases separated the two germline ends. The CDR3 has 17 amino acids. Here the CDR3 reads CASSIDPSGTPNQPQHF. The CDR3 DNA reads TGTGCCAGTAGTATAGACCCCTCCGGGACACCAAATCAGCCCCAGCATTTT. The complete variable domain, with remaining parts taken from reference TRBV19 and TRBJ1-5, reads DGGITQSPKYLFRKEGQNVTLSCEQNLNHDAMYWYRQDPGQGLRLIYYSQIVNDFQKGDIAEGYSVSREKKESFPLTVTSAQKNPTAFYLCASSIDPSGTPNQPQHFGDGTRLSIL.

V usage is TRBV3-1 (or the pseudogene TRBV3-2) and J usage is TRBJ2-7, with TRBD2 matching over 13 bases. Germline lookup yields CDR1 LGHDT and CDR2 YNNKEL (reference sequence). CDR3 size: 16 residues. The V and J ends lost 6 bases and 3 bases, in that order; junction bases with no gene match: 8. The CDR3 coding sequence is TGTGCCAGCAGACCCGGACTAGCGGGGGCCGGCTACGAGCAGTACTTC. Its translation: CASRPGLAGAGYEQYF.

CDR3 sequence reads: CSALNMRSTEAFF. The CDR3 nucleotides read TGCAGCGCGCTAAACATGAGGAGTACTGAAGCTTTCTTT. The V call is TRBV29-1, the J call TRBJ1-1, with unresolved D. In germline, CDR1 is SQVTM, CDR2 ANQGSEA. This CDR3 region has 13 residues. Trimming took 7 bases from V and 5 from J, leaving 17 bases between them.

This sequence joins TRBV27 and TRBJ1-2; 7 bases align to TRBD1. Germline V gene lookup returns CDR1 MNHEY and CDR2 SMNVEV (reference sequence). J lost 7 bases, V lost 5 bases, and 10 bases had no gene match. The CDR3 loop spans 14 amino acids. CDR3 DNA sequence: TGTGCCAGCAGTCTAAATGGACAGGTCTCTGGCTACACCTTC. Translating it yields CASSLNGQVSGYTF.

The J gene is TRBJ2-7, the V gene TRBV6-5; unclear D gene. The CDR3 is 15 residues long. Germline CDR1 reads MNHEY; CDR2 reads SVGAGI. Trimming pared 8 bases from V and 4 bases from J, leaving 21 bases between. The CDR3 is CASFPRQKHLYEQYF. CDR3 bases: TGTGCCAGCTTCCCCCGGCAGAAACATCTATACGAGCAGTACTTC.

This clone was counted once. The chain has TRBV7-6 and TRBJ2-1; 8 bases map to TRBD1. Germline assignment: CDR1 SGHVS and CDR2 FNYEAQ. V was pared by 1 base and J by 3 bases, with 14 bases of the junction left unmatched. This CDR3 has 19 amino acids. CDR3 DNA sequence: TGTGCCAGCAGCTTAGAATCGGCGGGACGGGACAGGTTCTACAATGAGCAGTTCTTC. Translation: CASSLESAGRDRFYNEQFF.

CDR3 DNA sequence: TGTGCCAGCAGCCAATCATCAGGCTTAAGCTCCTACGAGCAGTACTTC. This encodes CASSQSSGLSSYEQYF. V gene TRBV4-2 combines with J gene TRBJ2-7; D gene uncertain. The CDR3 sequence is 16 residues long. The V gene lost 2 bases and the J gene lost 0 bases, with 14 bases spanning the gap. CDR1 LGHNA and CDR2 YNFKEQ come from the germline V gene.

CDR3 residues: CASSLFGPNYGYTF. The CDR3 nucleotides read TGTGCCAGCAGCTTGTTCGGGCCTAACTATGGCTACACCTTC. This chain links TRBV5-4 with TRBJ1-2; D is unresolved. Trimming cost V 1 base and J 0 bases, with 7 bases left between them. Germline CDR1 SGHNT, CDR2 YYREEE (reference sequence). CDR3 length equals 14 residues.

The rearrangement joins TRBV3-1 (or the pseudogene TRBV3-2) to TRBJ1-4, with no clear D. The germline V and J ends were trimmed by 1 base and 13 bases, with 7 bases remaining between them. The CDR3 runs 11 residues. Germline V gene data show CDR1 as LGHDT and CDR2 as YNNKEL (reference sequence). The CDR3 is CASSQGRILFF. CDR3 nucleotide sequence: TGTGCCAGCAGCCAAGGAAGGATACTGTTTTTT.

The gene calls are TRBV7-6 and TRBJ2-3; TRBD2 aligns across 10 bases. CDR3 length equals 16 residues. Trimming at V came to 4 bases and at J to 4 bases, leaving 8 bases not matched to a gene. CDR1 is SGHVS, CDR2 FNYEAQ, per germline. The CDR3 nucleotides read TGTGCCAGCAGCTCCCAGAGCGGGGGGGTAGCAGATACGCAGTATTTT. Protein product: CASSSQSGGVADTQYF.

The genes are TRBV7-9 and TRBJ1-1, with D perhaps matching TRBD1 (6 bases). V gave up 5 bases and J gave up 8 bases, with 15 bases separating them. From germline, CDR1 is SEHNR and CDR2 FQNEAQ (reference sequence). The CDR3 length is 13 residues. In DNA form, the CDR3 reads TGTGCCAGCAGCGCATCTATGGACAGAGAAGCTTTCTTT. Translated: CASSASMDREAFF.

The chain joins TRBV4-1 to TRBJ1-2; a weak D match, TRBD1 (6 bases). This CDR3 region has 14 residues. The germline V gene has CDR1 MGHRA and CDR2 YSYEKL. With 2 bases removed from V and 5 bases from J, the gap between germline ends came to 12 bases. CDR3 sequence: CASSQSGALYGYTF. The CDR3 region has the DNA TGCGCCAGCAGCCAATCAGGGGCCCTATATGGCTACACCTTC.

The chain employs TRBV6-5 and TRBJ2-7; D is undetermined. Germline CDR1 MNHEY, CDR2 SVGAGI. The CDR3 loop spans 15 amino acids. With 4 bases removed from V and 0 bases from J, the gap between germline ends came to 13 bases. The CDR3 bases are TGTGCCAGCAGTTCCCCCCACAGTAGCTCCTACGAGCAGTACTTC. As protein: CASSSPHSSSYEQYF.

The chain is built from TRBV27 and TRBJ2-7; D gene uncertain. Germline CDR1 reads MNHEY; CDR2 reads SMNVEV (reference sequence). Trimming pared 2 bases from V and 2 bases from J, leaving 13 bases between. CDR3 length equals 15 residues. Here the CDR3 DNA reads TGTGCCAGCAGTTTACGGCTAACTAACACCTACGAGCAGTACTTC. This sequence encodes CASSLRLTNTYEQYF.

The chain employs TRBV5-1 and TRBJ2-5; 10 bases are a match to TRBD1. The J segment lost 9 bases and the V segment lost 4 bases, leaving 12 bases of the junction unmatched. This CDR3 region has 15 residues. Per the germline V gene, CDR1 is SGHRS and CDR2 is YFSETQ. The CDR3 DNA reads TGCGCCAGCAGCCTTGCCGGGACAGGGGCAGCGGCCCAGTACTTC. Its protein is CASSLAGTGAAAQYF. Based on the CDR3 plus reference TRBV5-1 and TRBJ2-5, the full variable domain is KAGVTQTPRYLIKTRGQQVTLSCSPISGHRSVSWYQQTPGQGLQFLFEYFSETQRNKGNFPGRFSGRQFSNSRSEMNVSTLELGDSALYLCASSLAGTGAAAQYFGPGTRLLVL.

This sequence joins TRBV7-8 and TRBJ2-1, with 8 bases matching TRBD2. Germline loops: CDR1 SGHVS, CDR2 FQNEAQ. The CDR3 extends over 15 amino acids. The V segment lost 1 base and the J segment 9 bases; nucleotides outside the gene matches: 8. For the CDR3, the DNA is TGTGCCAGCAGCTTAGTGGGACTAGAGGGCAGTGAGCAGTTCTTC. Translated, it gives CASSLVGLEGSEQFF.

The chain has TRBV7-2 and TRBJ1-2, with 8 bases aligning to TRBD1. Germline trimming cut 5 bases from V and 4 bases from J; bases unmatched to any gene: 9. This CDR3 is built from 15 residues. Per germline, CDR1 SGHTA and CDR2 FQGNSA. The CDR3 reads CASSRTGGLIYGYTF. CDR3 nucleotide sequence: TGTGCCAGCAGCAGAACAGGGGGTCTGATCTATGGCTACACCTTC. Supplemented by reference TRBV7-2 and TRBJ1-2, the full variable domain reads GAGVSQSPSNKVTEKGKDVELRCDPISGHTALYWYRQSLGQGLEFLIYFQGNSAPDKSGLPSDRFSAERTGGSVSTLTIQRTQQEDSAVYLCASSRTGGLIYGYTFGSGTRLTVV.

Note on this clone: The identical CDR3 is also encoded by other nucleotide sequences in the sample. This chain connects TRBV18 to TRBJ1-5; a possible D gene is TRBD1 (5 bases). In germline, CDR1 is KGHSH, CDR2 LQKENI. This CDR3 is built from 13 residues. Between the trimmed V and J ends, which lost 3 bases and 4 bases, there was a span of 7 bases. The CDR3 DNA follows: TGTGCCAGCTCACCCTCAGGGAATCAGCCCCAGCATTTT. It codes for CASSPSGNQPQHF.

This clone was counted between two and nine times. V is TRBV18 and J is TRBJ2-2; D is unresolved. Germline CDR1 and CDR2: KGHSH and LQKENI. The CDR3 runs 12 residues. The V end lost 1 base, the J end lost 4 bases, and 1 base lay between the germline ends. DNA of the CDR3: TGTGCCAGCTCACCACGCACCGGGGAGCTGTTTTTT. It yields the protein CASSPRTGELFF. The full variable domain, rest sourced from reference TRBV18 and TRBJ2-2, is NAGVMQNPRHLVRRRGQEARLRCSPMKGHSHVYWYRQLPEEGLKFMVYLQKENIIDESGMPKERFSAEFPKEGPSILRIQQVVRGDSAAYFCASSPRTGELFFGEGSRLTVL.

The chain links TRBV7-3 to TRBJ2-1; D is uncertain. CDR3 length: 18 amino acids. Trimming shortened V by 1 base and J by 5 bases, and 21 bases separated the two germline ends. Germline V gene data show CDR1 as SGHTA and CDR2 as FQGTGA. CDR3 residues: CASSLRPFDATWNNEQFF. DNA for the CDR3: TGTGCCAGCAGCTTAAGGCCTTTCGACGCCACATGGAACAATGAGCAGTTCTTC.

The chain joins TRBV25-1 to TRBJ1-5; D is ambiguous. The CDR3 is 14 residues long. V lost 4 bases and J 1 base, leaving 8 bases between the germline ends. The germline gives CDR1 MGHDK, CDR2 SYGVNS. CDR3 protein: CASSVLGSNQPQHF. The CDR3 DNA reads TGTGCCAGCAGTGTACTCGGAAGCAATCAGCCCCAGCATTTT.